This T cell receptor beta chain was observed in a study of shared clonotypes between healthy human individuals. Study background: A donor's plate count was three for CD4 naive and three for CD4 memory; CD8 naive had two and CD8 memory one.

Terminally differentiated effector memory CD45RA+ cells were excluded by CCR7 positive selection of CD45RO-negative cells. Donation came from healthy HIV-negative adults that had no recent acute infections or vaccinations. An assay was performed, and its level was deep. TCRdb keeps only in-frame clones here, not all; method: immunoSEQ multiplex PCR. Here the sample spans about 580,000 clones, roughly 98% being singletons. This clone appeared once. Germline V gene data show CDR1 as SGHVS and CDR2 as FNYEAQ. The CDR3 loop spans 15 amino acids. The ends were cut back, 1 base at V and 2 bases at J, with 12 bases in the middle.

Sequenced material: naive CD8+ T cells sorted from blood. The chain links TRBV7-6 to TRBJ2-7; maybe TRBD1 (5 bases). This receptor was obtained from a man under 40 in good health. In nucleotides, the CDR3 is TGTGCCAGCAGCTTAGGAAAGGGGAAAACCTACGAGCAGTACTTC. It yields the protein CASSLGKGKTYEQYF.